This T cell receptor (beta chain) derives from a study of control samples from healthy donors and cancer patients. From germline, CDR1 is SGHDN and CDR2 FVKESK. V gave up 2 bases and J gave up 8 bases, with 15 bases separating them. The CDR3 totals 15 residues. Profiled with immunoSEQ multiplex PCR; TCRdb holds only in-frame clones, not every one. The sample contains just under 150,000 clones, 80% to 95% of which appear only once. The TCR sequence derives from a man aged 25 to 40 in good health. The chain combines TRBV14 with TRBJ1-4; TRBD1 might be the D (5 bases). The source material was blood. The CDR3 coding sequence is TGTGCCAGCAGCCAAACCCGGGCCGCAGGGGAAAAACTGTTTTTT. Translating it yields CASSQTRAAGEKLFF.